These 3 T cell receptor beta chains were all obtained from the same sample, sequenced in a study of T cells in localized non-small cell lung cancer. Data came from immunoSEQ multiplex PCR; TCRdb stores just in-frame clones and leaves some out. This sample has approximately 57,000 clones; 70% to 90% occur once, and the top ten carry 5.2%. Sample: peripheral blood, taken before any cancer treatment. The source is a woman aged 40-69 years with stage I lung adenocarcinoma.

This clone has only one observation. This CDR3 reads CASRRDRGPYSYTF. DNA for the CDR3: TGTGCCAGCAGGCGGGACAGGGGGCCCTACAGCTACACCTTC. V and J are TRBV9 and TRBJ1-2; 12 bases align to TRBD1. The CDR3 runs 14 residues. The trim removed 5 bases at V and 9 bases at J, leaving 8 bases unmatched. Germline V gene lookup returns CDR1 SGDLS and CDR2 YYNGEE.

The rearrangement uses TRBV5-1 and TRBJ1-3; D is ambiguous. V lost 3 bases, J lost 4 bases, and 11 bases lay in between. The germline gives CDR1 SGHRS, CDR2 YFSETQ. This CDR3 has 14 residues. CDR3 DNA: TGCGCCAGCAGCTGGACTTTCGCGGGAAACACCATATATTTT. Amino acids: CASSWTFAGNTIYF.

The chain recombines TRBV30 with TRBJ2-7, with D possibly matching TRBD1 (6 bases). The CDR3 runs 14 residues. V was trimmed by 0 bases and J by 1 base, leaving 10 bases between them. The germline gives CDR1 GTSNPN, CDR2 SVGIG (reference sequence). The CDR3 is CAWSVLQGSYEQYF. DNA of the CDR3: TGTGCCTGGAGTGTTTTACAGGGATCCTACGAGCAGTACTTC.